The source of this T cell receptor (beta chain) is a study of shared clonotypes between healthy human individuals. The study's findings and limits: Donors were few, which limited the genetic and exposure-history diversity represented. Depth of sequencing was expected to influence donor clonotype sharing. Large sequencing depth failed to make sorted-subset sequencing complete, rarefaction showed. Clonotypes that were shared across several donors made up roughly 5% of naive CD4 clonotypes.

Sequenced by immunoSEQ multiplex PCR; TCRdb stores in-frame clones only, minus some. Seen here are millions of clones, approximately 94% observed once, and the top ten hold 1.1%. CD8 cells classed as naive were CD45RO-negative and positively selected for CCR7, excluding terminally differentiated effector memory CD45RA+ cells. Comment on this clone: The antigen is unknown.

The material sequenced was naive CD8+ T cells sorted from blood. This TCR came from a man between 18 and 35 years old in good health.

CDR3 in amino acids: CSVGEGLTEAFF. In DNA, the CDR3 is TGCAGCGTTGGCGAGGGCTTGACTGAAGCTTTCTTT. V and J are TRBV29-1 and TRBJ1-1, with no clear D. V was trimmed by 4 bases and J by 5 bases, leaving 11 bases between them. Germline-derived CDR1 and CDR2 are SQVTM and ANQGSEA. The CDR3 loop spans 12 amino acids. Full variable domain (remainder filled in from reference TRBV29-1 and TRBJ1-1): SAVISQKPSRDICQRGTSLTIQCQVDSQVTMMFWYRQQPGQSLTLIATANQGSEATYESGFVIDKFPISRPNLTFSTLTVSNMSPEDSSIYLCSVGEGLTEAFFGQGTRLTVV.